This T cell receptor (beta chain) was sequenced in a study of cytomegalovirus exposure and HLA in healthy donors. V shed 6 bases and J shed 0 bases, with 10 bases lying between them. The CDR3 is 14 residues long. CDR1 MNHNY and CDR2 SVGAGI come from the germline V gene (reference sequence). Data came from immunoSEQ multiplex PCR; TCRdb stores just in-frame clones and leaves some out. The sample lists 45,000 to 70,000 clones; around nine tenths were seen once. The material sequenced was PBMCs. The receptor's source is a man younger than 35 in good health and CMV-seronegative. This chain connects TRBV6-6 to TRBJ2-3; unclear D gene. The CDR3 region has the DNA TGTGCCAGCAGAAACAGTGCTAGCACAGATACGCAGTATTTT. Translating it yields CASRNSASTDTQYF.